The rows below give T cell receptor beta chains drawn from one sample of a study of blood T cell repertoires in COVID-19. The method was immunoSEQ multiplex PCR; TCRdb's version includes in-frame clones alone and lacks a portion of them. In the table there are fewer than 350,000 clones, 86% of which are singletons. The sequenced sample consisted of peripheral blood. Source of these receptors: a man aged 35-49 years with active or convalescent COVID-19. The CDR3 runs from the conserved cysteine through the conserved F or W. Each record gives: clone size, D gene, V gene, J gene, CDR3 DNA, CDR3 protein. A D gene is named only where the DNA matches it firmly. A row's size may be missing; if present it is once, few, many or a size class.

>once|TRBD1|TRBV7-8|TRBJ2-7
TGTGCCACCCGACAGGGTACGGTGAACGAGCAGTACTTC
CATRQGTVNEQYF
>NA|NA|TRBV5-4|TRBJ2-4
TGTGCCAGCAGCTTGGCCGGGGGTGGGGCCAAAAACATTCAGTACTTC
CASSLAGGGAKNIQYF
>NA|NA|TRBV2|TRBJ2-5
TGTGCCAGCAGTGGGCTTCTAGGAAACCAAGAGACCCAGTACTTC
CASSGLLGNQETQYF
>NA|NA|TRBV9|TRBJ1-1
TGTGCCAGCAGCACTTGGGGAGACACTGAAGCTTTCTTT
CASSTWGDTEAFF
>NA|NA|TRBV5-1|TRBJ2-7
TGCGCCAGCAGCCCTCTCGGACAGTTCTACGAGCAGTACTTC
CASSPLGQFYEQYF
>once|TRBD1|TRBV24-1|TRBJ2-7
TGTGCCACCAGTGGCGGGACAGGGAGCGCCCCCTACGAGCAGTACTTC
CATSGGTGSAPYEQYF
>NA|TRBD2|TRBV11-2|TRBJ2-1
TGTGCCAGCAGCTTAGATCTTCGACTAGCGGCCTACAATGAGCAGTTCTTC
CASSLDLRLAAYNEQFF
>NA|NA|TRBV6-5|TRBJ2-7
TGTGCCAGCAGCTTCGACGGGGGGCTGGTCGACGAGCAGTACTTC
CASSFDGGLVDEQYF
>NA|NA|TRBV5-1|TRBJ1-3
TGCGCCAGCAGCTTAGGTTCAGGGATTGGAAACACCATATATTTT
CASSLGSGIGNTIYF
>NA|NA|TRBV9|TRBJ2-1
TGTGCCAGCAGCGTAGGAGGCGGGTCAAGTTCCTACAATGAGCAGTTCTTC
CASSVGGGSSSYNEQFF
>NA|TRBD1|TRBV10-3|TRBJ2-5
TGTGCCATCAGCGGACAGGGGGCGGGAGAGACCCAGTACTTC
CAISGQGAGETQYF
>NA|NA|TRBV28|TRBJ1-2
TGTGCCAGCAGTTTCCCGAGGGGCAGGGGAAACGGCTACACCTTC
CASSFPRGRGNGYTF
>NA|TRBD2|TRBV7-3|TRBJ2-2
TGTGCCAGCAGCAGAAGCGGGGCCGGGGAGCTGTTTTTT
CASSRSGAGELFF
>NA|NA|TRBV9|TRBJ1-1
TGTGCCAGCAGCGCCCTACAGATCATGAACACTGAAGCTTTCTTT
CASSALQIMNTEAFF
>NA|TRBD2|TRBV10-1|TRBJ2-3
TGCGCCAGCAGTGGGACTAGTGGCGGCACAGATACGCAGTATTTT
CASSGTSGGTDTQYF
>NA|TRBD1|TRBV4-1|TRBJ1-1
TGCGCCAGCAGCCCGCGACTCGGGACAGGGGTCTCTGAAGCTTTCTTT
CASSPRLGTGVSEAFF